This entry describes one T cell receptor (beta chain). The antigen is not known. PCR employed 60 Vbeta and 13 Jbeta primers. The assay was immunoSEQ multiplex PCR, and TCRdb's table has in-frame clones only and misses some. In the table there are 75,000 to 90,000 clones, 70% to 80% of which are singletons. The entry originates in a study of cytomegalovirus exposure and HLA in healthy donors. Findings of the study overall: Fewer than 20,000 TCR beta sequences were associated with HLA alleles at 0.05 false discovery rate in a later analysis.

V trimming: 6 bases; J trimming: 5 bases; junction bases outside the gene matches: 4. Germline lookup yields CDR1 KGHSH and CDR2 LQKENI. CDR3 length: 13 amino acids. The sample consisted of PBMCs. The sequence was obtained from a man in his forties or fifties in good health and CMV-seronegative. This chain joins TRBV18 and TRBJ2-1; the match to TRBD2 covers 7 bases. CDR3 bases: TGTGCCAGCTCGGGACTACAGGACAATGAGCAGTTCTTC. Its translation: CASSGLQDNEQFF.